The 20 T cell receptor beta chains below all came from one sample that was sequenced in a study of T cell repertoires in cytomegalovirus infection. No antigen has been identified for these receptors. TCRdb re-called the reads through MiXCR, storing one row per CDR3 protein. Of 750,000 to 950,000 distinct CDR3 sequences in the sample, approximately 32% were seen once. The source material was cultured CD8+ T cells from PBMCs, sampled from culture after CMV antigen stimulation. The receptors were sampled from a human donor in good health (CMV status not recorded). Some clones in this sample may be carry-over from other donors' samples.

In this sample, this clonotype turned up many times. This chain links TRBV7-9 with TRBJ2-1; D gene uncertain. Germline assignment: CDR1 SEHNR and CDR2 FQNEAQ (reference sequence). The CDR3 is 15 amino acids. Trimming took off 1 base at V and 5 bases at J, with 12 bases between the two ends. CDR3 protein: CASSLGGPPHNEQFF. The CDR3 DNA sequence: TGTGCCAGCAGCTTAGGTGGCCCACCGCACAATGAGCAGTTCTTC.

Notes on this clonotype: A much larger clonotype is one base distant, so this may be a read error. Since no conserved phenylalanine or tryptophan closes the CDR3, a read error is the likely cause. The chain couples TRBV12-3 or TRBV12-4 to TRBJ2-2; 7 positions agree with TRBD2. This CDR3 region has 13 residues. The trim removed 5 bases at V and 6 bases at J, leaving 3 bases unmatched. This chain's CDR3 is CASSGEGPGELFS. The DNA for the CDR3 is TGTGCCAGCAGTGGGGAGGGGCCCGGGGAGCTGTTTTCT.

The rearrangement uses TRBV7-9 and TRBJ1-2, with 7 bases identical to TRBD1. The V gene's germline CDR1 is SEHNR and CDR2 FQNEAQ (reference sequence). Trimming at V came to 5 bases and at J to 4 bases, leaving 7 bases not matched to a gene. The CDR3 runs 14 residues. CDR3 sequence reads: CASSGFDRAYGYTF. Here the CDR3 DNA reads TGTGCCAGCAGCGGGTTCGACAGGGCCTATGGCTACACCTTC.

This clonotype was seen repeatedly, ten times or more. The gene calls are TRBV7-8 and TRBJ2-7; 9 bases line up with TRBD1. The CDR3 has 15 residues. Germline CDR1 reads SGHVS; CDR2 reads FQNEAQ. With V trimmed by 5 bases and J by 0 bases, 5 bases remained unmatched. CDR3 DNA: TGTGCCAGCAGCCCCTGGGGACAGGGCTCCTACGAGCAGTACTTC. This sequence encodes CASSPWGQGSYEQYF. Full variable domain (outside the CDR3, taken from reference TRBV7-8 and TRBJ2-7): GAGVSQSPRYKVAKRGQDVALRCDPISGHVSLFWYQQALGQGPEFLTYFQNEAQLDKSGLPSDRFFAERPEGSVSTLKIQRTQQEDSAVYLCASSPWGQGSYEQYFGPGTRLTVT.

The chain employs TRBV6-5 and TRBJ2-1; no clear D. The CDR3 consists of 18 residues. V dropped 7 bases and J dropped 4 bases, with 26 bases sitting between them. From germline, CDR1 is MNHEY and CDR2 SVGAGI. The DNA of the CDR3 is TGTGCCAGCACCCCCCTCGGCAACCTCTACCCCCTGTACAATGAGCAGTTCTTC. Encoded protein: CASTPLGNLYPLYNEQFF.

The V and J genes are TRBV10-3 and TRBJ2-3; 8 nucleotides align to TRBD1. Per germline, CDR1 ENHRY and CDR2 SYGVKD. The CDR3 is made up of 12 amino acids. V dropped 6 bases and J dropped 6; count of bases not matched to a gene: 2. The DNA of the CDR3 is TGTGCCATCAGCGACAGGGGTGATACGCAGTATTTT. Translated, it gives CAISDRGDTQYF.

In its sample, this clonotype was seen a few times. The rearrangement joins TRBV5-6 to TRBJ1-2; a possible D gene is TRBD1 (6 bases). Germline lookup yields CDR1 SGHDT and CDR2 YYEEEE. This CDR3 contains 15 residues. V lost 2 bases and J lost 5, with 16 bases in between. The CDR3 region has the DNA TGTGCCAGCAGCTTCCGGACAGAGGTTCCTTATGGCTACACCTTC. The encoded protein is CASSFRTEVPYGYTF.

In this sample, this clonotype turned up a few times. The rearrangement links TRBV7-2 to TRBJ1-1; D not certain. The V and J ends lost 3 bases and 6 bases respectively, with 11 bases between them. Germline CDR1 is SGHTA and CDR2 is FQGNSA. The CDR3 is made up of 13 amino acids. The CDR3 sequence is CASSFSGFSEAFF. The CDR3 coding sequence is TGTGCCAGCAGCTTTTCGGGTTTCTCTGAAGCTTTCTTT.

The CDR3 sequence: CASSARGWADQETQYF. The CDR3 bases are TGTGCCAGCAGCGCTAGGGGCTGGGCCGACCAAGAGACCCAGTACTTC. The chain is built from TRBV7-8 and TRBJ2-5, with D possibly being TRBD1 (5 bases). Germline CDR1 is SGHVS and CDR2 is FQNEAQ. This CDR3 is built from 16 residues. Trimming stripped 5 bases from V and 0 bases from J, with 16 bases between.

V and J are TRBV2 and TRBJ2-1; D may be TRBD1 (7 bases). Germline CDR1 reads SNHLY; CDR2 reads FYNNEI. The V end was cut by 11 bases, the J end by 5 bases, with 13 bases between. The CDR3 is 12 residues long. CDR3 loop: CAGGRGDNEQFF. CDR3 nucleotides: TGTGCCGGGGGCAGGGGGGACAATGAGCAGTTCTTC.

V is TRBV7-9 and J is TRBJ2-5, with a possible D match to TRBD2 (6 bases). Trimming cost V 6 bases and J 3 bases, with 14 bases left between them. Germline-derived CDR1 and CDR2 are SEHNR and FQNEAQ (reference sequence). This CDR3 has 14 residues. CDR3 region: CASRPPGGEETQYF. The CDR3, as DNA: TGTGCCAGCAGGCCTCCGGGCGGGGAAGAGACCCAGTACTTC.

The chain carries TRBV27 and TRBJ1-1, with TRBD1 matching 9 bases. Germline assignment: CDR1 MNHEY and CDR2 SMNVEV (reference sequence). The CDR3 is made up of 15 amino acids. V lost 4 bases to trimming and J lost 5 bases; unmatched junction nucleotides: 8. CDR3 sequence reads: CASSSWTGADTEAFF. CDR3 nucleotide sequence: TGTGCCAGCAGTTCCTGGACAGGGGCTGATACTGAAGCTTTCTTT.

The chain carries TRBV6-2 or TRBV6-3 and TRBJ1-2; 7 positions match TRBD1. The V segment lost 4 bases and the J segment 8 bases; nucleotides outside the gene matches: 7. The CDR3 runs to 13 residues. Germline CDR1 MNHEY, CDR2 SVGEGT. Here the CDR3 reads CASSFTGDGGYTF. CDR3 sequence (DNA): TGTGCCAGCAGTTTTACAGGGGACGGCGGCTACACCTTC.

The chain couples TRBV6-2 or TRBV6-3 to TRBJ2-7, with D perhaps matching TRBD2 (5 bases). CDR1 and CDR2 from the germline V gene are MNHEY and SVGEGT. The CDR3 has 13 amino acids. The V gene lost 5 bases and the J gene lost 2 bases, with 10 bases spanning the gap. CDR3 protein: CASSLTSTYEQYV. The CDR3 region has the DNA TGTGCCAGCAGTCTCACTAGTACCTACGAGCAGTACGTC.

This clonotype was detected only a few times. The rearrangement joins TRBV7-9 to TRBJ2-7; 12 nucleotides line up with TRBD2. Germline values: CDR1 SEHNR, CDR2 FQNEAQ (reference sequence). V lost 5 bases, J lost 5 bases, and 16 bases stayed unmatched. This CDR3 has 18 amino acids. In DNA form, the CDR3 reads TGTGCCAGCAGCCGTTCCCTGATAGAGACTAGCGGGGGCCACGAGCAGTACTTC. Its protein product is CASSRSLIETSGGHEQYF.

There are many counts of this clonotype. The V call is TRBV27, the J call TRBJ1-4, with 7 positions matching TRBD1. The germline gives CDR1 MNHEY, CDR2 SMNVEV (reference sequence). V lost 6 bases, J lost 4 bases, and 5 bases stayed unmatched. This CDR3 is 14 amino acids long. The CDR3 reads CASRRQGDNEKLFF. The CDR3 bases are TGTGCCAGCAGGAGACAGGGCGATAATGAAAAACTGTTTTTT.

The chain carries TRBV12-3 or TRBV12-4 and TRBJ2-1; TRBD2 matches 12 bases. J gave up 3 bases and V 3 bases, and 6 bases lay outside the gene matches. The CDR3 is 17 amino acids. CDR3 nucleotide sequence: TGTGCCAGCAGTTTTGTCCTAGCGGGGGGGGTCTACAATGAGCAGTTCTTC. This translates into CASSFVLAGGVYNEQFF.

The chain employs TRBV2 and TRBJ1-1; weak D call: TRBD1 (5 bases). Trimming shortened V by 7 bases and J by 0 bases, and 9 bases separated the two germline ends. The germline V gene has CDR1 SNHLY and CDR2 FYNNEI. The CDR3 is 13 amino acids. The CDR3 DNA sequence: TGTGCCAGCAAATTGACAGTGAACACTGAAGCTTTCTTT. This encodes CASKLTVNTEAFF.

This clonotype has more than one count but fewer than ten. This sequence joins TRBV6-1 and TRBJ2-3, with 8 bases matching TRBD2. The junction had 13 bases not matched to a gene; V was cut back by 7 bases and J by 4 bases. The CDR3 extends over 16 amino acids. The germline gives CDR1 MNHNS, CDR2 SASEGT. For the CDR3, the DNA is TGTGCCAGCACCGAAAGACTGGGACTAGTCCCAGATACGCAGTATTTT. Amino acids: CASTERLGLVPDTQYF.

This clonotype was seen more than once but under ten times. The J gene is TRBJ2-3, the V gene TRBV7-3; TRBD2 matches at 7 bases. With V trimmed by 0 bases and J by 2 bases, 5 bases remained unmatched. Germline CDR1 is SGHTA and CDR2 is FQGTGA. CDR3 length: 16 residues. CDR3 DNA sequence: TGTGCCAGCAGCTTAACTGGCGGGGGATACACAGATACGCAGTATTTT. This gives the protein CASSLTGGGYTDTQYF.